The 24 T cell receptor beta chains below all came from one sample that was sequenced in a study of shared clonotypes between healthy human individuals. Some clones are missing from TCRdb's copy, which holds only in-frame ones; the method was immunoSEQ multiplex PCR. The top ten clones hold about a sixth of a sample with under 350,000 clones, 87% of them seen once. The sample comprised memory CD8+ T cells sorted from blood. The subset: CD45RO+ cells pooled with CCR7-negative TemRA cells. These receptors were collected from a man aged 18 to 30 in good health.

The V gene is TRBV28, the J gene TRBJ2-7; no firm D call. The CDR3 is 14 amino acids. Germline assignment: CDR1 MDHEN and CDR2 SYDVKM. Trimming removed 2 bases at V and 1 base at J, with 9 bases between. The CDR3 coding sequence is TGTGCCAGCAGTTTAGATGGAGAATCCTACGAGCAGTACTTC. It translates to CASSLDGESYEQYF. Full variable domain (remainder filled in from reference TRBV28 and TRBJ2-7): DVKVTQSSRYLVKRTGEKVFLECVQDMDHENMFWYRQDPGLGLRLIYFSYDVKMKEKGDIPEGYSVSREKKERFSLILESASTNQTSMYLCASSLDGESYEQYFGPGTRLTVT.

V usage is TRBV27 and J usage is TRBJ1-5; no firm D call. Germline V lookup: CDR1 MNHEY, CDR2 SMNVEV (reference sequence). The CDR3 has 14 residues. The V gene lost 2 bases and the J gene lost 1 base, with 6 bases spanning the gap. The CDR3 loop reads CASSLEGSNQPQHF. CDR3 in DNA: TGTGCCAGCAGTTTAGAAGGGAGCAATCAGCCCCAGCATTTT.

V and J are TRBV19 and TRBJ2-2; the D is unclear. The CDR3 is 14 residues long. Per germline, CDR1 LNHDA and CDR2 SQIVND (reference sequence). The V end lost 2 bases, the J end lost 10 bases, and 14 bases lay between the germline ends. CDR3 region: CASSIFRGSEELFF. In DNA form, the CDR3 reads TGTGCCAGTAGTATATTCCGTGGTTCAGAGGAGCTGTTTTTT.

The rearrangement links TRBV29-1 to TRBJ2-6, with D unresolved. The CDR3 extends over 15 amino acids. Germline V gives CDR1 SQVTM, CDR2 ANQGSEA. The ends were cut back, 3 bases at V and 0 bases at J, with 9 bases in the middle. The CDR3 reads CSVDDSSSGANVLTF. The DNA for the CDR3 is TGCAGCGTTGACGACTCTTCCTCTGGGGCCAACGTCCTGACTTTC. The variable domain in full, with the rest retrieved from reference TRBV29-1 and TRBJ2-6, is SAVISQKPSRDICQRGTSLTIQCQVDSQVTMMFWYRQQPGQSLTLIATANQGSEATYESGFVIDKFPISRPNLTFSTLTVSNMSPEDSSIYLCSVDDSSSGANVLTFGAGSRLTVL.

This chain connects TRBV10-3 to TRBJ2-5; 7 bases line up with TRBD1. CDR1 is ENHRY, CDR2 SYGVKD, per germline. V shed 4 bases and J 3 bases; nucleotides not matched to a gene: 8. This CDR3 contains 15 residues. The DNA for the CDR3 is TGTGCCATCAGTGGGGTGACAGGGTCGGAAGAGACCCAGTACTTC. Amino acid sequence: CAISGVTGSEETQYF.

This sequence joins TRBV11-2 and TRBJ2-2; TRBD2 agrees at 13 bases. J lost 3 bases, V lost 0 bases, and 10 bases had no gene match. This CDR3 has 20 residues. CDR1 SGHAT and CDR2 FQNNGV come from the germline V gene. The CDR3 region is CASSLDTGRTSGRDTGELFF. The DNA for the CDR3 is TGTGCCAGCAGCTTAGACACAGGTCGAACTAGCGGGAGGGACACCGGGGAGCTGTTTTTT.

The CDR3 reads CASSPYDNQETQYF. In DNA form, the CDR3 reads TGTGCCAGCAGTCCCTACGACAACCAAGAGACCCAGTACTTC. The gene calls are TRBV27 and TRBJ2-5; D uncertain. CDR3 length: 14 residues. Looked up from germline, CDR1 is MNHEY and CDR2 is SMNVEV (reference sequence). V lost 5 bases, J lost 0 bases, and 10 bases lay in between.

This chain links TRBV5-4 with TRBJ2-7, with TRBD2 identical over 11 bases. CDR1 and CDR2 (germline): SGHNT, YYREEE (reference sequence). The V segment lost 1 base and the J segment 4 bases; nucleotides outside the gene matches: 4. CDR3 length: 15 residues. CDR3 in DNA: TGTGCCAGCAGCTTGATAACTAGCGGGGGTTACGAGCAGTACTTC. Translation: CASSLITSGGYEQYF.

The genes are TRBV9 and TRBJ1-6; perhaps TRBD1 as D (5 bases). The CDR3 is 14 residues long. From germline, CDR1 is SGDLS and CDR2 YYNGEE. V was trimmed by 0 bases and J by 10 bases, leaving 11 bases between them. CDR3: CASSVGEGYSPLHF. The CDR3 DNA sequence: TGTGCCAGCAGCGTAGGGGAGGGGTACTCACCCCTCCACTTT.

J is TRBJ2-3 and V is TRBV27; a weak D match, TRBD2 (6 bases). The CDR3 sequence is 17 residues long. Germline-derived CDR1 and CDR2 are MNHEY and SMNVEV (reference sequence). Trimming removed 1 base at V and 4 bases at J, with 18 bases between. This CDR3 reads CASSLFGRSGGADTQYF. The CDR3 DNA reads as TGTGCCAGCAGTTTATTTGGGCGTTCGGGCGGGGCAGATACGCAGTATTTT.

This clone was seen a few times. The chain joins TRBV19 to TRBJ1-2; the D is unclear. Germline V lookup: CDR1 LNHDA, CDR2 SQIVND (reference sequence). CDR3 length: 13 residues. Trimming took off 4 bases at V and 3 bases at J, with 9 bases between the two ends. CDR3 sequence: CASSTDGYYGYTF. CDR3 sequence (DNA): TGTGCCAGTAGTACGGACGGATACTATGGCTACACCTTC.

V gene TRBV30 combines with J gene TRBJ2-5; 7 bases fit TRBD1. With the DNA end fitting TRBJ2-7 better, the J assignment may be wrong. The CDR3 loop spans 12 amino acids. Germline values: CDR1 GTSNPN, CDR2 SVGIG (reference sequence). CDR3 sequence (DNA): TGTGCCTGGAGTACAGGGGTAGGCGAGCAGTACTTC. It codes for CAWSTGVGEQYF.

V gene TRBV4-1 combines with J gene TRBJ2-1; 8 nucleotides line up with TRBD2. The germline CDR1 and CDR2 sequences are MGHRA and YSYEKL. CDR3 size: 16 residues. Trimming removed 0 bases from V and 5 bases from J; junction bases left unmatched: 6. CDR3 sequence (DNA): TGCGCCAGCAGCCAAGATCCACTAGCGGTAGACAATGAGCAGTTCTTC. Translating it yields CASSQDPLAVDNEQFF.

The chain recombines TRBV5-1 with TRBJ1-1; the D gene is possibly TRBD1 (5 bases). In germline, CDR1 is SGHRS, CDR2 YFSETQ. The CDR3 has 17 amino acids. Deletions cut 3 bases from V and 2 bases from J, with 20 bases between. CDR3 DNA: TGCGCCAGCAGCTCAGGGCGACTTCTCGAATACAACACTGAAGCTTTCTTT. Its protein product is CASSSGRLLEYNTEAFF. Drawing the rest from reference TRBV5-1 and TRBJ1-1, the complete variable domain is KAGVTQTPRYLIKTRGQQVTLSCSPISGHRSVSWYQQTPGQGLQFLFEYFSETQRNKGNFPGRFSGRQFSNSRSEMNVSTLELGDSALYLCASSSGRLLEYNTEAFFGQGTRLTVV.

The rearrangement joins TRBV9 to TRBJ2-2, with no clear D. V lost 0 bases and J 7 bases, leaving 16 bases between the germline ends. Germline CDR1 SGDLS, CDR2 YYNGEE. CDR3 size: 16 residues. CDR3 DNA: TGTGCCAGCAGCGTAGGTGGTTACAGCTGGCACGGGGAGCTGTTTTTT. The encoded protein is CASSVGGYSWHGELFF. Together with reference TRBV9 and TRBJ2-2, the CDR3 gives the full variable domain: DSGVTQTPKHLITATGQRVTLRCSPRSGDLSVYWYQQSLDQGLQFLIQYYNGEERAKGNILERFSAQQFPDLHSELNLSSLELGDSALYFCASSVGGYSWHGELFFGEGSRLTVL.

The chain carries TRBV2 and TRBJ2-3; 9 bases fit TRBD2. Germline V gene lookup returns CDR1 SNHLY and CDR2 FYNNEI. CDR3 length equals 14 residues. Trimming took 7 bases from V and 1 from J; bases not matched to a gene: 3. The CDR3, as DNA: TGTGCCAGCACGATAGCGGGAGGCACAGATACGCAGTATTTT. This sequence encodes CASTIAGGTDTQYF.

This sequence joins TRBV4-1 and TRBJ2-7; D may be TRBD2 (5 bases). The CDR3 loop spans 13 amino acids. Germline CDR1 reads MGHRA; CDR2 reads YSYEKL. The V gene lost 5 bases and the J gene lost 2 bases, with 10 bases spanning the gap. The CDR3 DNA follows: TGCGCCAGCAGCGAACCCGGGGCCTACGAGCAGTACTTC. Encoded protein: CASSEPGAYEQYF.

The chain recombines TRBV5-4 with TRBJ1-1; D may be TRBD1 (6 bases). Trimming took off 1 base at V and 3 bases at J, with 13 bases between the two ends. CDR1 is SGHNT, CDR2 YYREEE, per germline (reference sequence). This CDR3 comprises 15 residues. The CDR3: CASSLNEGGHTEAFF. The CDR3 DNA is TGTGCCAGCAGCTTGAATGAGGGGGGGCACACTGAAGCTTTCTTT. Full variable domain (outside the CDR3, taken from reference TRBV5-4 and TRBJ1-1): ETGVTQSPTHLIKTRGQQVTLRCSSQSGHNTVSWYQQALGQGPQFIFQYYREEENGRGNFPPRFSGLQFPNYSSELNVNALELDDSALYLCASSLNEGGHTEAFFGQGTRLTVV.

The chain links TRBV6-5 to TRBJ2-7; perhaps TRBD1 as D (5 bases). The CDR3 extends over 15 amino acids. Per the germline V gene, CDR1 is MNHEY and CDR2 is SVGAGI. Between the trimmed V and J ends, which lost 0 bases and 7 bases, there was a span of 16 bases. The CDR3 region has the DNA TGTGCCAGCAGTTACTCCAGGGTAAAGTTCGGAGAGCAGTACTTC. This sequence encodes CASSYSRVKFGEQYF.

The V and J genes are TRBV4-1 and TRBJ2-1; TRBD2 matches at 10 bases. CDR3 length equals 22 residues. Germline V gives CDR1 MGHRA, CDR2 YSYEKL. After removal of 1 base from V and 7 bases from J, the junction contained 25 bases not matched to a gene. The CDR3: CASSQVGGSVAWLAGVRNEQFF. DNA of the CDR3: TGCGCCAGCAGCCAAGTAGGCGGTTCCGTCGCTTGGCTAGCGGGAGTACGAAATGAGCAGTTCTTC.

The CDR3 bases are TGTGCCAGCAGCCCCTCCTACAGGGGCCACGAGCAGTACTTC. It specifies CASSPSYRGHEQYF. This sequence joins TRBV5-6 and TRBJ2-7; 7 bases align to TRBD1. V shed 4 bases, J shed 5 bases, and the junction held 9 bases outside the gene matches. The germline gives CDR1 SGHDT, CDR2 YYEEEE. The CDR3 spans 14 residues.

In this sample, this clone turned up once. V and J are TRBV6-5 and TRBJ2-1; weak D call: TRBD2 (5 bases). V lost 5 bases and J 4 bases, leaving 12 bases between the germline ends. The germline gives CDR1 MNHEY, CDR2 SVGAGI. This CDR3 contains 14 residues. CDR3 DNA: TGTGCCAGCAGTCTCGGGGTTCCGTACAATGAGCAGTTCTTC. Its protein product is CASSLGVPYNEQFF.

V gene TRBV9 combines with J gene TRBJ2-7, with D hard to call. The germline V gene encodes CDR1 SGDLS and CDR2 YYNGEE. The CDR3 consists of 14 residues. V shed 0 bases and J shed 3 bases, with 10 bases lying between them. The CDR3 protein is CASSVEDAGYEQYF. CDR3 in DNA: TGTGCCAGCAGCGTAGAGGATGCCGGCTACGAGCAGTACTTC.

This clone was detected only once. The chain carries TRBV27 and TRBJ2-1, with 7 bases matching TRBD2. CDR1 is MNHEY, CDR2 SMNVEV, per germline (reference sequence). Trimming removed 2 bases from V and 6 bases from J; junction bases left unmatched: 4. The CDR3 loop spans 14 amino acids. The CDR3 DNA reads as TGTGCCAGCAGTTTAGTCCGCGGGGGCAATGAGCAGTTCTTC. It specifies CASSLVRGGNEQFF.